Presented here are 26 T cell receptor beta chains from one specimen sequenced in a study of blood T cell repertoires in COVID-19. Sequencing was performed with immunoSEQ multiplex PCR; in TCRdb, only in-frame clones are kept and a portion is missing. The table records 150,000 to 200,000 clones, approximately 88% of them present only once. Sequenced sample: peripheral blood. The receptor source for this set is a woman of 80 years or more with active or convalescent COVID-19.

This clone has just a few counts. Additional DNA sequences in this sample encode the identical CDR3. The chain employs TRBV19 and TRBJ2-1, with TRBD2 matching over 7 bases. CDR1 is LNHDA and CDR2 is SQIVND in the germline V gene (reference sequence). V lost 3 bases and J lost 4; bases outside the gene matches: 3. This CDR3 spans 14 amino acids. In DNA, the CDR3 is TGTGCCAGTAGTATTAGCGGGCTTTACAATGAGCAGTTCTTC. This gives the protein CASSISGLYNEQFF. The full variable domain, its missing parts supplied by reference TRBV19 and TRBJ2-1, is DGGITQSPKYLFRKEGQNVTLSCEQNLNHDAMYWYRQDPGQGLRLIYYSQIVNDFQKGDIAEGYSVSREKKESFPLTVTSAQKNPTAFYLCASSISGLYNEQFFGPGTRLTVL.

The rearrangement uses TRBV19 and TRBJ1-1; 11 bases map to TRBD1. The CDR3 has 13 residues. Per germline, CDR1 LNHDA and CDR2 SQIVND (reference sequence). V was clipped by 10 bases and J by 5 bases; unmatched bases: 6. This CDR3 is CAIGTGGRTEAFF. In nucleotides, the CDR3 is TGTGCCATTGGGACAGGGGGTCGGACTGAAGCTTTCTTT.

This chain connects TRBV6-5 to TRBJ2-5, with 7 bases lining up with TRBD1. The CDR3 covers 14 residues. Germline V lookup: CDR1 MNHEY, CDR2 SVGAGI. V trimming: 5 bases; J trimming: 3 bases; junction bases outside the gene matches: 6. The DNA of the CDR3 is TGTGCCAGCAGTAGGGGGACAGCCAAAGAGACCCAGTACTTC. Its protein is CASSRGTAKETQYF.

The CDR3 loop reads CASSLQQGTNEKLFF. The CDR3 region has the DNA TGTGCCAGTAGTCTGCAACAGGGGACTAATGAAAAACTGTTTTTT. J is TRBJ1-4 and V is TRBV19, with TRBD1 matching over 7 bases. This CDR3 region has 15 residues. CDR1 is LNHDA, CDR2 SQIVND, per germline (reference sequence). V gave up 5 bases and J gave up 2 bases; unmatched junction bases: 5.

The chain is built from TRBV12-3 or TRBV12-4 and TRBJ1-1, with TRBD1 as a possible D gene (5 bases). The germline V and J ends were trimmed by 5 bases and 11 bases, with 15 bases remaining between them. The CDR3 consists of 12 residues. In nucleotides, the CDR3 is TGTGCCAGCAGTCCCGGGGGTACATTGGCTTTCTTT. The encoded protein is CASSPGGTLAFF.

The J gene is TRBJ2-1, the V gene TRBV7-6; 8 bases align to TRBD2. Germline values: CDR1 SGHVS, CDR2 FNYEAQ. CDR3 length equals 16 residues. V lost 1 base, J lost 7 bases, and 9 bases stayed unmatched. The chain's CDR3 is CASSLEFSRLANEQFF. The CDR3 DNA reads as TGTGCCAGCAGCTTAGAGTTCAGCCGACTAGCGAATGAGCAGTTCTTC. Supplemented by reference TRBV7-6 and TRBJ2-1, the full variable domain reads GAGVSQSPRYKVTKRGQDVALRCDPISGHVSLYWYRQALGQGPEFLTYFNYEAQQDKSGLPNDRFSAERPEGSISTLTIQRTEQRDSAMYRCASSLEFSRLANEQFFGPGTRLTVL.

J is TRBJ2-3 and V is TRBV24-1, with D unclear. The V gene's germline CDR1 is KGHDR and CDR2 SFDVKD. The V end lost 4 bases, the J end lost 0 bases, and 4 bases lay between the germline ends. The CDR3 covers 13 residues. The CDR3 region is CATSEASTDTQYF. The DNA of the CDR3 is TGTGCCACCAGTGAGGCCAGCACAGATACGCAGTATTTT.

The chain carries TRBV19 and TRBJ1-5, with 12 positions matching TRBD1. The germline gives CDR1 LNHDA, CDR2 SQIVND (reference sequence). The CDR3 is 16 amino acids. Trimming at V came to 5 bases and at J to 7 bases, leaving 9 bases not matched to a gene. CDR3 sequence reads: CASSGSGTGGGQPQHF. The CDR3 bases are TGTGCCAGTAGTGGGAGCGGGACAGGGGGCGGACAGCCCCAGCATTTT.

Only one count was recorded for this clone. This chain uses TRBV10-2 with TRBJ1-5; TRBD1 might be the D (5 bases). Trimming removed 11 bases at V and 1 base at J, with 18 bases between. The CDR3 sequence is 15 residues long. Germline CDR1 reads WSHSY; CDR2 reads SAAADI. CDR3 bases: TGCGCCCGCCGTGGGGGGGGTGAAAGCAATCAGCCCCAGCATTTT. It is translated as CARRGGGESNQPQHF.

This clone appeared once. V usage is TRBV7-2 and J usage is TRBJ2-5; D perhaps matches TRBD1 (6 bases). The CDR3 spans 13 residues. The V gene's germline CDR1 is SGHTA and CDR2 FQGNSA. Between the trimmed V and J ends, which lost 4 bases and 2 bases, there was a span of 8 bases. CDR3 amino acids: CASSSGQQETQYF. The CDR3 DNA reads as TGTGCCAGCAGCTCTGGACAGCAAGAGACCCAGTACTTC.

CDR3 bases: TGTGCCAGCAGCTTAGTGAGTCAGGGCTATGGCTACACCTTC. This sequence encodes CASSLVSQGYGYTF. The chain links TRBV11-2 to TRBJ1-2, with D perhaps TRBD1 (5 bases). The V gene's germline CDR1 is SGHAT and CDR2 FQNNGV. CDR3 length: 14 residues. V dropped 1 base and J dropped 4 bases, with 10 bases sitting between them.

This sequence joins TRBV28 and TRBJ2-7; D remains ambiguous. CDR3 length equals 12 residues. Trimming pared 3 bases from V and 3 bases from J, leaving 6 bases between. Germline V CDR1 and CDR2: MDHEN, SYDVKM. The CDR3 coding sequence is TGTGCCAGCAGTTTGTCCAGCTACGAGCAGTACTTC. Its protein is CASSLSSYEQYF. The variable domain in full, with the rest retrieved from reference TRBV28 and TRBJ2-7, is DVKVTQSSRYLVKRTGEKVFLECVQDMDHENMFWYRQDPGLGLRLIYFSYDVKMKEKGDIPEGYSVSREKKERFSLILESASTNQTSMYLCASSLSSYEQYFGPGTRLTVT.

The rearrangement joins TRBV19 to TRBJ2-1; D might be TRBD2 (7 bases). The CDR3 has 15 amino acids. The V end was cut by 1 base, the J end by 13 bases, with 20 bases between. Looked up from germline, CDR1 is LNHDA and CDR2 is SQIVND (reference sequence). The CDR3 nucleotides read TGTGCCAGTAGTATAGTGCCCCTAGGCGGGGGCTCCCAGTTCTTC. Its translation is CASSIVPLGGGSQFF.

This sequence joins TRBV7-9 and TRBJ1-1; D unclear. There are 13 residues in the CDR3. Per the germline V gene, CDR1 is SEHNR and CDR2 is FQNEAQ (reference sequence). Trimming removed 6 bases at V and 3 bases at J, with 11 bases between. The CDR3 spells CASSSMIDTEAFF. The CDR3 DNA is TGTGCCAGCAGTTCCATGATAGACACTGAAGCTTTCTTT.

This chain uses TRBV7-2 with TRBJ2-5, with TRBD2 matching over 9 bases. V lost 4 bases and J lost 7; bases outside the gene matches: 7. This CDR3 is 14 amino acids long. Germline V gene data show CDR1 as SGHTA and CDR2 as FQGNSA. Here the CDR3 DNA reads TGTGCCAGCAGCTACGGACTAGCGAGGGGGACCCAGTACTTC. It translates to CASSYGLARGTQYF. The entire variable domain, with the rest obtained from reference TRBV7-2 and TRBJ2-5, is as follows: GAGVSQSPSNKVTEKGKDVELRCDPISGHTALYWYRQSLGQGLEFLIYFQGNSAPDKSGLPSDRFSAERTGGSVSTLTIQRTQQEDSAVYLCASSYGLARGTQYFGPGTRLLVL.

This sequence joins TRBV12-5 and TRBJ2-6; D gene unclear. Germline V gene data show CDR1 as LGHNT and CDR2 as FRNRAP. Trimming cost V 1 base and J 1 base, with 5 bases left between them. The CDR3 is 15 amino acids. In DNA form, the CDR3 reads TGTGCTAGTGGTTTGGCGGTATCTGGGGCCAACGTCCTGACTTTC. Translation gives CASGLAVSGANVLTF. Together with reference TRBV12-5 and TRBJ2-6, the CDR3 gives the full variable domain: DARVTQTPRHKVTEMGQEVTMRCQPILGHNTVFWYRQTMMQGLELLAYFRNRAPLDDSGMPKDRFSAEMPDATLATLKIQPSEPRDSAVYFCASGLAVSGANVLTFGAGSRLTVL.

The chain is built from TRBV30 and TRBJ2-4; D gene uncertain. The germline V gene has CDR1 GTSNPN and CDR2 SVGIG (reference sequence). V was pared by 3 bases and J by 0 bases, with 15 bases between. This CDR3 contains 16 residues. As DNA, the CDR3 is TGTGCCTGGAGAACGATCGATACTTTAGCCAAAAACATTCAGTACTTC. Amino acids: CAWRTIDTLAKNIQYF. The variable domain in full, with the rest retrieved from reference TRBV30 and TRBJ2-4, is SQTIHQWPATLVQPVGSPLSLECTVEGTSNPNLYWYRQAAGRGLQLLFYSVGIGQISSEVPQNLSASRPQDRQFILSSKKLLLSDSGFYLCAWRTIDTLAKNIQYFGAGTRLSVL.

This clone was observed a single time. The gene calls are TRBV7-2 and TRBJ1-2, with unresolved D. Germline CDR1 and CDR2: SGHTA and FQGNSA. The CDR3 covers 13 residues. The ends were cut back, 1 base at V and 4 bases at J, with 7 bases in the middle. For the CDR3, the DNA is TGTGCCAGCAGCTTAGGGCAGATCTATGGCTACACCTTC. Its translation is CASSLGQIYGYTF.

The chain joins TRBV10-3 to TRBJ2-1, with a possible D match to TRBD1 (6 bases). The CDR3 is made up of 15 amino acids. Germline assignment: CDR1 ENHRY and CDR2 SYGVKD. V dropped 8 bases and J dropped 5 bases, with 19 bases sitting between them. Here the CDR3 DNA reads TGTGCCATCGGTCCCGGGACAAGGTCCAACAATGAGCAGTTCTTC. This gives the protein CAIGPGTRSNNEQFF.

The V and J genes are TRBV7-2 and TRBJ2-5, with TRBD2 identical over 9 bases. This CDR3 has 15 amino acids. Germline-derived CDR1 and CDR2 are SGHTA and FQGNSA. The V segment lost 4 bases and the J segment 4 bases; nucleotides outside the gene matches: 7. CDR3 residues: CASSWAGGGGETQYF. In DNA form, the CDR3 reads TGTGCCAGCAGCTGGGCGGGGGGGGGCGGAGAGACCCAGTACTTC.

The V call is TRBV7-2, the J call TRBJ1-5; 9 positions match TRBD1. CDR3 length equals 19 residues. Germline V gene lookup returns CDR1 SGHTA and CDR2 FQGNSA. V was clipped by 0 bases and J by 11 bases; unmatched bases: 20. In DNA form, the CDR3 reads TGTGCCAGCAGCTTAGCGCATGCCACATACAGGGGGCGCTTGGTGTCCCAGCATTTT. It translates to CASSLAHATYRGRLVSQHF.

The chain is built from TRBV7-9 and TRBJ2-7; D perhaps matches TRBD2 (6 bases). The germline gives CDR1 SEHNR, CDR2 FQNEAQ (reference sequence). There are 16 residues in the CDR3. Between the trimmed V and J ends, which lost 1 base and 6 bases, there was a span of 19 bases. The CDR3 nucleotides read TGTGCCAGCAGCTTAGGACGGGGAGGTCTTCTAAGCGAGCAGTACTTC. Translating gives CASSLGRGGLLSEQYF.

In this sample, this clone turned up a few times. The chain employs TRBV2 and TRBJ1-1; TRBD1 is a possible D gene (6 bases). Germline values: CDR1 SNHLY, CDR2 FYNNEI. This CDR3 spans 14 amino acids. V was clipped by 7 bases and J by 1 base, with 13 bases between them. The CDR3 sequence: CASNLQGPNTEAFF. The CDR3 DNA is TGTGCCAGCAACCTACAGGGACCGAACACTGAAGCTTTCTTT.

The gene calls are TRBV2 and TRBJ2-7; tentatively, D is TRBD1 (6 bases). Per germline, CDR1 SNHLY and CDR2 FYNNEI. The ends were cut back, 5 bases at V and 0 bases at J, with 14 bases in the middle. This CDR3 comprises 15 residues. CDR3 in amino acids: CASSRTGKGSYEQYF. CDR3 bases: TGTGCCAGCAGTCGAACAGGGAAGGGCTCCTACGAGCAGTACTTC. The full variable domain, in which reference TRBV2 and TRBJ2-7 provide the parts outside the CDR3, is EPEVTQTPSHQVTQMGQEVILRCVPISNHLYFYWYRQILGQKVEFLVSFYNNEISEKSEIFDDQFSVERPDGSNFTLKIRSTKLEDSAMYFCASSRTGKGSYEQYFGPGTRLTVT.

The CDR3 sequence: CASSYGASTEAFF. The CDR3 nucleotides are TGTGCCAGCAGTTACGGGGCCTCCACTGAAGCTTTCTTT. This chain joins TRBV6-6 and TRBJ1-1; a weak D match, TRBD1 (5 bases). Per the germline V gene, CDR1 is MNHNY and CDR2 is SVGAGI (reference sequence). The germline V and J ends were trimmed by 2 bases and 4 bases, with 8 bases remaining between them. The CDR3 spans 13 residues.

Only one count was recorded for this clone. The chain joins TRBV7-2 to TRBJ2-3, with 8 nucleotides matching TRBD1. Trimming at V came to 5 bases and at J to 1 base, leaving 5 bases not matched to a gene. Germline values: CDR1 SGHTA, CDR2 FQGNSA. The CDR3 consists of 15 residues. The CDR3 here is CASSPRTGRTDTQYF. Here the CDR3 DNA reads TGTGCCAGCAGCCCCAGGACAGGGCGCACAGATACGCAGTATTTT.